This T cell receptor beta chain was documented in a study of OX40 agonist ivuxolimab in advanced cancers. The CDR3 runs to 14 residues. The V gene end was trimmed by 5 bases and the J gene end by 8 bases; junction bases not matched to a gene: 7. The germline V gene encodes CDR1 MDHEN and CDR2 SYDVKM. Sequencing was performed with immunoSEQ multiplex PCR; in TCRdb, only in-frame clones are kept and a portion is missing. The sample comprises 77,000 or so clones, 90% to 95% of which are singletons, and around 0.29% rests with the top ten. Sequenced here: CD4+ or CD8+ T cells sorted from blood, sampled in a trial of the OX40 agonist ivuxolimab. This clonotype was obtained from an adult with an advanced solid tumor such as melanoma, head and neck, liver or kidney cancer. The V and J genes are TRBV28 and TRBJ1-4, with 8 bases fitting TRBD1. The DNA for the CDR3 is TGTGCCAGCAGTCGACAGGGGATTAAGGAAAAACTGTTTTTT. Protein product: CASSRQGIKEKLFF.